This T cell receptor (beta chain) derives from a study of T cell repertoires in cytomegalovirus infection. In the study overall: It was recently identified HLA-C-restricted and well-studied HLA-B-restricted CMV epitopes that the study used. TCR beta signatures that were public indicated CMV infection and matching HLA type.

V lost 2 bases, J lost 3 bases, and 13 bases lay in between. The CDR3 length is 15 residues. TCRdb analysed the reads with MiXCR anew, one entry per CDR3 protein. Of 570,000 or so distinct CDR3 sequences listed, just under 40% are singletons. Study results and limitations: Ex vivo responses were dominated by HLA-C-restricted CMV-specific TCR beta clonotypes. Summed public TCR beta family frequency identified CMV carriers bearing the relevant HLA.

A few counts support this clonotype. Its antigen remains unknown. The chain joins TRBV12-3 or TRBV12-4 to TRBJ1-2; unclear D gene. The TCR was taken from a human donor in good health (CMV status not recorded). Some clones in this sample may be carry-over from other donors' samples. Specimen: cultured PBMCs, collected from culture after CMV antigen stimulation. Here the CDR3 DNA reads TGTGCCAGCAGTTTATGGCAGTCCGGGGACTATGGCTACACCTTC. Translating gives CASSLWQSGDYGYTF.